One sample yielded the 8 T cell receptor beta chains listed below, sequenced in a study of shared clonotypes between healthy human individuals (dated by TCRdb to about 2020). Receptors were amplified or captured by the immunoSEQ multiplex PCR assay. Held by TCRdb, this immuneACCESS table contains in-frame sequences only and omits some clones. Under half of the omission traces to an unresolved V gene where checked; the cause of the rest is unknown. Recorded for this sample are some 2.4 million clones; 93% of them occurred a single time. The ten largest make up approximately 0.36% of the sample. Sequencing was carried out using naive CD4+ T cells from PBMCs. What the cell subset or site label conveys for this sample: CD45RA+ positively selected. These receptors were obtained from a man younger than 35 in good health. Some clones in this sample may be carry-over from other donors' samples.

The rearrangement joins TRBV30 to TRBJ2-5, with 13 nucleotides matching TRBD2. The DNA matches TRBJ2-7 better at its end, which makes the J call doubtful. The CDR3 totals 17 residues. Germline values: CDR1 GTSNPN, CDR2 SVGIG (reference sequence). This chain's CDR3 is CAWSVRTSGSRTHEQYF. The CDR3 DNA reads as TGTGCCTGGAGTGTAAGGACTAGCGGGAGTAGAACCCACGAGCAGTACTTC.

J is TRBJ2-7 and V is TRBV7-9; D possibly matches TRBD1 or TRBD2 (6 bases each). The germline V gene encodes CDR1 SEHNR and CDR2 FQNEAQ (reference sequence). The V and J ends lost 2 bases and 6 bases respectively, with 20 bases between them. The CDR3 extends over 16 amino acids. The CDR3 nucleotides read TGTGCCAGCAGCTTAATCGCGGTATCCGGAGGGGGCGAGCAGTACTTC. Translation gives CASSLIAVSGGGEQYF.

The V call is TRBV5-4, the J call TRBJ2-1, with 14 nucleotides matching TRBD2. The CDR3 sequence is 16 residues long. Germline V gene sequence: CDR1 SGHNT, CDR2 YYREEE (reference sequence). V dropped 4 bases and J dropped 5; count of bases not matched to a gene: 5. CDR3 in DNA: TGTGCCAGCAGCGCGAGGACTAGCGGGGGGAACAATGAGCAGTTCTTC. This encodes CASSARTSGGNNEQFF.

This chain connects TRBV11-2 to TRBJ1-2; D call uncertain. Germline V CDR1 and CDR2: SGHAT, FQNNGV. The V end lost 1 base, the J end lost 8 bases, and 8 bases lay between the germline ends. The CDR3 sequence is 12 residues long. The CDR3 loop reads CASSLARGGYTF. CDR3 in DNA: TGTGCCAGCAGCTTAGCTCGGGGAGGCTACACCTTC.

The CDR3 region is CASSYSTNGIYEQYF. In DNA form, the CDR3 reads TGTGCCAGCAGTTACTCGACCAACGGAATCTACGAGCAGTACTTC. This chain joins TRBV6-5 and TRBJ2-7; D uncertain. The CDR3 extends over 15 amino acids. V was clipped by 0 bases and J by 3 bases, with 12 bases between them. Germline V gene sequence: CDR1 MNHEY, CDR2 SVGAGI.

This chain uses TRBV5-4 with TRBJ1-1; D may be TRBD1 (6 bases). The CDR3 contains 15 residues. Trimming removed 0 bases from V and 4 bases from J, with 13 bases in between. CDR1 is SGHNT and CDR2 is YYREEE in the germline V gene (reference sequence). The CDR3 nucleotides read TGTGCCAGCAGCTTGGGGGGCCAGGGGAGCACTGAAGCTTTCTTT. Its protein is CASSLGGQGSTEAFF.

This chain links TRBV28 with TRBJ2-2; D is unclear. The length of the CDR3 is 14 residues. CDR1 MDHEN and CDR2 SYDVKM come from the germline V gene. V was pared by 3 bases and J by 1 base, with 6 bases between. The CDR3 nucleotides are TGTGCCAGCAGTTTTCTGGTGAACACCGGGGAGCTGTTTTTT. This gives the protein CASSFLVNTGELFF.

The rearrangement joins TRBV6-5 to TRBJ1-5; D might be TRBD1 (5 bases). Trimming took off 5 bases at V and 3 bases at J, with 11 bases between the two ends. The CDR3 consists of 14 residues. From germline, CDR1 is MNHEY and CDR2 SVGAGI. CDR3 DNA sequence: TGTGCCAGCAGTGGTAGGGGTCTCAATCAGCCCCAGCATTTT. This codes for CASSGRGLNQPQHF.